A single sample is the source of the 13 T cell receptor beta chains below, sequenced in a study of cytomegalovirus exposure and HLA in healthy donors. The PCR ran on 60 Vbeta and 13 Jbeta primers. Some clones are missing from TCRdb's copy, which holds only in-frame ones; the method was immunoSEQ multiplex PCR. Of over 150,000 clones in the sample, roughly 77% are singletons; the top ten hold less than 5%. Specimen: PBMCs. Source of these receptors: a male donor in good health and CMV-seronegative.

This rearrangement joins TRBV5-6 to TRBJ2-1; a possible D gene is TRBD1 (5 bases). Trimming stripped 4 bases from V and 8 bases from J, with 13 bases between. CDR3 length equals 13 residues. Germline V lookup: CDR1 SGHDT, CDR2 YYEEEE. This CDR3 reads CASSRGVGDEQFF. The DNA of the CDR3 is TGTGCCAGCAGCCGAGGTGTAGGGGATGAGCAGTTCTTC.

This clone came up a few times. V is TRBV4-1 and J is TRBJ2-1; no clear D gene. The germline gives CDR1 MGHRA, CDR2 YSYEKL. V shed 1 base and J shed 2 bases, with 6 bases lying between them. The CDR3 loop spans 14 amino acids. CDR3 in DNA: TGCGCCAGCAGCCAAGCTTTTACCTACAATGAGCAGTTCTTC. Translating gives CASSQAFTYNEQFF.

The chain links TRBV4-2 to TRBJ2-7; D gene uncertain. Deletions cut 0 bases from V and 1 base from J, with 10 bases between. The CDR3 extends over 15 amino acids. Germline CDR1 reads LGHNA; CDR2 reads YNFKEQ. This CDR3 is CASSQDGSTSYEQYF. The DNA for the CDR3 is TGTGCCAGCAGCCAAGATGGATCGACTTCCTACGAGCAGTACTTC.

The V gene is TRBV11-3, the J gene TRBJ2-7, with 8 bases fitting TRBD1. The CDR3 runs to 13 residues. The trim removed 0 bases at V and 5 bases at J, leaving 0 bases unmatched. Germline V gene sequence: CDR1 SGHNT, CDR2 YENEEA. CDR3 sequence reads: CASSLDRGHEQYF. Here the CDR3 DNA reads TGTGCCAGCAGCTTAGACAGGGGGCACGAGCAGTACTTC.

The V call is TRBV20-1, the J call TRBJ2-7, with 7 bases lining up with TRBD2. Germline V gene sequence: CDR1 DFQATT, CDR2 SNEGSKA (reference sequence). CDR3 size: 11 residues. J lost 11 bases, V lost 6 bases, and 10 bases had no gene match. The CDR3 is CSAKLAIKEYF. The CDR3 DNA is TGCAGTGCAAAACTAGCGATTAAGGAGTACTTC.

The V call is TRBV11-2, the J call TRBJ1-2, with 7 bases that match TRBD1. V was clipped by 10 bases and J by 2 bases; unmatched bases: 13. In germline, CDR1 is SGHAT, CDR2 FQNNGV. The CDR3 totals 15 residues. CDR3 amino acids: CATRDSVPPNYGYTF. The CDR3 region has the DNA TGTGCCACCCGGGACAGTGTACCCCCCAACTATGGCTACACCTTC.

This clone has only a few counts. This chain connects TRBV19 to TRBJ2-5; maybe TRBD2 (6 bases). V lost 7 bases and J lost 4, with 16 bases in between. CDR3 size: 14 residues. Germline CDR1 LNHDA, CDR2 SQIVND (reference sequence). CDR3 region: CASNRGGNTETQYF. CDR3 nucleotides: TGTGCCAGTAATCGGGGCGGGAACACAGAGACCCAGTACTTC.

The rearrangement links TRBV7-9 to TRBJ2-7; 14 bases map to TRBD2. V lost 5 bases, J lost 6 bases, and 6 bases stayed unmatched. The CDR3 loop spans 15 amino acids. Looked up from germline, CDR1 is SEHNR and CDR2 is FQNEAQ (reference sequence). The DNA for the CDR3 is TGTGCCAGCAGCGTCCCCGGGACTAGCGGGAGCGAGCAGTACTTC. The encoded protein is CASSVPGTSGSEQYF. The full variable domain, its missing parts supplied by reference TRBV7-9 and TRBJ2-7, is DTGVSQNPRHKITKRGQNVTFRCDPISEHNRLYWYRQTLGQGPEFLTYFQNEAQLEKSRLLSDRFSAERPKGSFSTLEIQRTEQGDSAMYLCASSVPGTSGSEQYFGPGTRLTVT.

The chain joins TRBV18 to TRBJ2-1; 8 bases are shared with TRBD2. The V gene end was trimmed by 0 bases and the J gene end by 4 bases; junction bases not matched to a gene: 5. This CDR3 spans 16 amino acids. Germline lookup yields CDR1 KGHSH and CDR2 LQKENI. The CDR3: CASSPPRGGNYNEQFF. DNA for the CDR3: TGTGCCAGCTCACCACCCCGGGGGGGCAATTACAATGAGCAGTTCTTC.

The chain employs TRBV10-3 and TRBJ2-3, with TRBD2 identical over 9 bases. V lost 6 bases, J lost 2 bases, and 3 bases stayed unmatched. Germline V gene sequence: CDR1 ENHRY, CDR2 SYGVKD. There are 14 residues in the CDR3. The CDR3 loop is CAIRERGDTDTQYF. CDR3 DNA: TGTGCCATCAGGGAGCGGGGGGACACAGATACGCAGTATTTT.

The chain joins TRBV19 to TRBJ1-1; D not certain. This CDR3 has 13 amino acids. Trimming pared 5 bases from V and 0 bases from J, leaving 7 bases between. Germline V CDR1 and CDR2: LNHDA, SQIVND (reference sequence). The CDR3 nucleotides read TGTGCCAGTAGTTGGCGGTTGAACACTGAAGCTTTCTTT. As protein: CASSWRLNTEAFF.

This sequence joins TRBV5-1 and TRBJ1-3; D is uncertain. The CDR3 is made up of 15 amino acids. Trimming stripped 4 bases from V and 4 bases from J, with 15 bases between. Looked up from germline, CDR1 is SGHRS and CDR2 is YFSETQ. CDR3 amino acids: CASSTGNAGGNTIYF. CDR3 DNA: TGCGCCAGCAGCACTGGGAATGCGGGAGGAAACACCATATATTTT.

The chain employs TRBV9 and TRBJ2-3, with D maybe TRBD1 (6 bases). V dropped 4 bases and J dropped 2 bases, with 11 bases sitting between them. This CDR3 has 14 amino acids. The germline V gene has CDR1 SGDLS and CDR2 YYNGEE. The CDR3 sequence is CASSLDRNTDTQYF. The DNA for the CDR3 is TGTGCCAGCAGCCTAGACAGGAACACAGATACGCAGTATTTT.